These T cell receptor beta chains were read from a single sample in a study of blood T cell repertoires in COVID-19. This table comes from immunoSEQ multiplex PCR, and its TCRdb copy is limited to in-frame clones, with some not included. Of 350,000 to 500,000 clones in the sample, about 90% are singletons; the top ten hold less than 0.95%. What was sequenced was peripheral blood. These TCRs come from a man between 18 and 35 years old with COVID-19, enrolled during active disease. The CDR3 runs from the conserved cysteine through the conserved F or W. The D gene is left open where the match is weak. Size is stated for part of the rows, as once, few or many counts, or as a class when the clone is expanded.

D	J	size	V	DNA	CDR3
TRBD1	TRBJ1-2	once	TRBV2	TGTGCCAGCAGCACTCCGGGACAGCTTTTC	CASSTPGQLF
-	TRBJ2-2	-	TRBV7-9	TGTGCCAGCAGCTCCAACGGGGGACGGAGCACCGGGGAGCTGTTTTTT	CASSSNGGRSTGELFF
-	TRBJ1-1	-	TRBV18	TGTGCCAGCTCACCAATTAGGGCCAGGGAGGCTGAAGCTTTCTTT	CASSPIRAREAEAFF
-	TRBJ1-2	-	TRBV12-3/TRBV12-4	TGTGCCAGCAGTTTCGGCGCGGGAGGCTACACCTTC	CASSFGAGGYTF
TRBD1	TRBJ1-6	few	TRBV27	TGTGCCAGCACCCCAGGACAGGGAGGGAGGGCCCTCCACTTT	CASTPGQGGRALHF
-	TRBJ1-4	-	TRBV7-9	TGTGCCAGCAGCCAGACTACAGAGAATGAAAAACTGTTTTTT	CASSQTTENEKLFF
-	TRBJ1-2	-	TRBV14	TGTGCCAGCAGCCGCGGTACAGGGAGATGGGGCGGCTACACCTTC	CASSRGTGRWGGYTF
-	TRBJ1-3	-	TRBV30	TGTGCCTGGAGTCGGTCATTCCCTGGAAACACCATATATTTT	CAWSRSFPGNTIYF
TRBD2	TRBJ2-1	-	TRBV3-1/TRBV3-2	TGTGCCAGCAGCCCAACTAGCGGGAGGGCCAGGAATGAGCAGTTCTTC	CASSPTSGRARNEQFF
TRBD1	TRBJ1-5	-	TRBV6-1	TGTGCCAGCAGTGAAAGCGGGGTCCTGGGACAGGGGCGCAATCAGCCCCAGCATTTT	CASSESGVLGQGRNQPQHF
TRBD1	TRBJ1-3	-	TRBV19	TGTGCCAGTAGTCAGACAGGGGAGGGAAACACCATATATTTT	CASSQTGEGNTIYF
-	TRBJ2-5	-	TRBV29-1	TGCAGCGCCCTGACGGGGGAGACCCAGTACTTC	CSALTGETQYF
TRBD2	TRBJ2-1	-	TRBV5-6	TGTGCCAGCAGCTTGATCCCGCGGGGGGGCAAAAATGAGCAGTTCTTC	CASSLIPRGGKNEQFF
TRBD2	TRBJ2-7	-	TRBV7-6	TGTGCCAGCAGCCCCCGCACTAGCGGCCGGGTGGGGTGGGGGTCCTACGAGCAGTACTTC	CASSPRTSGRVGWGSYEQYF
-	TRBJ1-5	-	TRBV15	TGTGCCACCAGCAGTCAGGGGTCACAACAGCCCCAGCATTTT	CATSSQGSQQPQHF
-	TRBJ1-1	-	TRBV3-1/TRBV3-2	TGTGCCAGCAGCCAAGATCTCGGGGGCACTGAAGCTTTCTTT	CASSQDLGGTEAFF
TRBD2	TRBJ2-2	-	TRBV19	TGTGCCAGTACCGACCGGACTAGCGGGGTCTTAGGCACCGGGGAGCTGTTTTTT	CASTDRTSGVLGTGELFF
-	TRBJ1-1	-	TRBV19	TGTGCCAGTAGTTCTCCGGACAGTATGAACACTGAAGCTTTCTTT	CASSSPDSMNTEAFF
-	TRBJ2-3	-	TRBV5-3	TGTGCCAGAAGCTGCGGGAGCACAGATACGCAGTATTTT	CARSCGSTDTQYF
-	TRBJ1-2	-	TRBV7-8	TGTGCCAGCAGCTTAGCACAGGTGGATGGCTACACCTTC	CASSLAQVDGYTF
-	TRBJ1-2	-	TRBV18	TGTGCCAGCTCACCAGTAGTCGGACAGACCTCTGGCTATGGCTACACCTTC	CASSPVVGQTSGYGYTF
-	TRBJ2-2	-	TRBV10-2	TGCGCCACACAGGTTACGAACACCGGGGAGCTGTTTTTT	CATQVTNTGELFF
-	TRBJ1-5	-	TRBV5-8	TGTGCCAGCAGCTTGAACAGTGGTTATAGCAATCAGCCCCAGCATTTT	CASSLNSGYSNQPQHF
TRBD1	TRBJ2-1	once	TRBV27	TGTGCCAGCAGGCAAGCCGGGACAGCTATTTCTAATGAGCAGTTCTTC	CASRQAGTAISNEQFF